This T cell receptor (beta chain) was found in a study of PD-1 blockade in classical Hodgkin lymphoma. Study outcomes and limitations: Newly diagnosed and completely responding patients shared comparable baseline diversity. Baseline TCR diversity was reportedly lower in newly diagnosed patients than in healthy donors. It was reported as lower still in relapsed/refractory patients.

Clones were sequenced by immunoSEQ multiplex PCR, and TCRdb holds only the in-frame ones, with some missing. The sample yields some 150,000 clones, around four fifths seen once. In the case of this clone: Its antigen is not known.

Every single patient, without exception, relapsed after autologous stem cell transplantation, and brentuximab vedotin exposure varied. The CDR3 spans 15 residues. J lost 2 bases, V lost 4 bases, and 4 bases had no gene match. CDR1 and CDR2 (germline): LNHDA, SQIVND (reference sequence). This sequence joins TRBV19 and TRBJ1-2; the match to TRBD1 covers 10 bases. Sequencing used peripheral blood mononuclear cells (PBMCs), obtained before the second cycle of nivolumab. The sequence was obtained from a human donor with classical Hodgkin lymphoma. The CDR3, as DNA: TGTGCCAGTAGTACCCGACAGGGGGCAAACTATGGCTACACCTTC. As protein: CASSTRQGANYGYTF.